This passage covers 29 T cell receptor beta chains from one sample sequenced in a study of response to subunit inactivated influenza vaccine. TCRdb redid the calling of the RT-PCR reads with MiXCR, one entry per CDR3 protein. Seen here are some 600,000 distinct CDR3 sequences, approximately 14% observed once, and the top ten hold 6.5% to 8%. The sequencing here drew on PBMCs from blood, taken 14 to 15 days before vaccination. Receptor source: a man aged 45-65 years who received an inactivated influenza vaccine.

There are a few counts of this clonotype. The V call is TRBV6-1, the J call TRBJ1-2; 11 nucleotides agree with TRBD1. CDR1 and CDR2 from the germline V gene are MNHNS and SASEGT. V lost 5 bases, J lost 7 bases, and 12 bases stayed unmatched. This CDR3 region has 16 residues. CDR3 protein: CASSRYRTGGASGYTF. The DNA for the CDR3 is TGTGCCAGCAGTCGATATCGGACAGGGGGCGCGAGTGGCTACACCTTC.

The CDR3 protein is CASSDWDVNQPQHF. In DNA, the CDR3 is TGTGCCAGCAGCGACTGGGACGTAAATCAGCCCCAGCATTTT. This chain links TRBV7-9 with TRBJ1-5; a weak D match, TRBD1 (5 bases). The CDR3 is made up of 14 amino acids. The germline CDR1 and CDR2 sequences are SEHNR and FQNEAQ (reference sequence). Trimming took off 5 bases at V and 4 bases at J, with 12 bases between the two ends.

V is TRBV12-3 or TRBV12-4 and J is TRBJ2-5, with 8 positions matching TRBD1. This CDR3 is 15 amino acids long. V lost 5 bases to trimming and J lost 5 bases; unmatched junction nucleotides: 10. The CDR3 nucleotides read TGTGCCAGCAGTGATACAGGGGGAAGTTCGGAGACCCAGTACTTC. This codes for CASSDTGGSSETQYF.

This clonotype was seen only a few times. V usage is TRBV12-3 or TRBV12-4 and J usage is TRBJ2-1, with a tentative D call TRBD1 (5 bases). V was shortened by 6 bases and J by 8 bases, with 14 bases between the two germline ends. The CDR3 covers 13 residues. CDR3 region: CASSWVGADEQFF. The CDR3 nucleotides read TGTGCCAGCAGCTGGGTAGGGGCAGATGAGCAGTTCTTC.

This sequence joins TRBV3-1 and TRBJ2-7; TRBD1 aligns across 12 bases. V lost 5 bases and J lost 4; bases outside the gene matches: 9. This CDR3 contains 16 residues. Per the germline V gene, CDR1 is LGHDT and CDR2 is YNNKEL (reference sequence). Written as DNA, the CDR3 is TGTGCCAGCAGCAATCTACCGGGACAGGGGGCATACGAGCAGTACTTC. This codes for CASSNLPGQGAYEQYF.

This clonotype appeared a few times. CDR3 loop: CASSQTPTYEQYF. The CDR3 region has the DNA TGTGCCAGCAGCCAGACACCCACCTACGAGCAGTACTTC. The genes are TRBV5-5 and TRBJ2-7; D ambiguous. The V gene lost 4 bases and the J gene lost 2 bases, with 10 bases spanning the gap. CDR1 is SGHKS, CDR2 YYEKEE, per germline (reference sequence). The CDR3 is 13 residues long.

The chain recombines TRBV12-3 or TRBV12-4 with TRBJ1-1; 8 nucleotides agree with TRBD1. Trimming at V came to 5 bases and at J to 4 bases, leaving 6 bases not matched to a gene. This CDR3 has 14 residues. The CDR3, as DNA: TGTGCCAGCAGTCCCCAGGGGGCGATCACTGAAGCTTTCTTT. Translating it yields CASSPQGAITEAFF.

This clonotype was counted between two and nine times. V and J are TRBV27 and TRBJ2-3, with 10 bases matching TRBD2. The J segment lost 6 bases and the V segment lost 5 bases, leaving 17 bases of the junction unmatched. This CDR3 is 18 amino acids long. Per the germline V gene, CDR1 is MNHEY and CDR2 is SMNVEV (reference sequence). CDR3 in DNA: TGTGCCAGCAGTCCCCAATCTTACGGGACTAGCGTCGGGGATACGCAGTATTTT. Its protein product is CASSPQSYGTSVGDTQYF.

V and J are TRBV5-5 and TRBJ2-1; tentative D call: TRBD1 (6 bases). The V end was cut by 1 base, the J end by 7 bases, with 12 bases between. Germline CDR1 SGHKS, CDR2 YYEKEE (reference sequence). CDR3 length equals 14 residues. Here the CDR3 reads CASSLQQGSNEQFF. DNA of the CDR3: TGTGCCAGCAGCTTGCAACAGGGATCTAATGAGCAGTTCTTC.

The rearrangement uses TRBV5-1 and TRBJ2-7; D is perhaps TRBD2 (6 bases). This CDR3 contains 15 residues. Germline CDR1 SGHRS, CDR2 YFSETQ. V was shortened by 0 bases and J by 3 bases, with 13 bases between the two germline ends. DNA of the CDR3: TGCGCCAGCAGCTTGGTTGGAGGGTTATACTACGAGCAGTACTTC. The encoded protein is CASSLVGGLYYEQYF. The full variable domain, completed using reference TRBV5-1 and TRBJ2-7, is KAGVTQTPRYLIKTRGQQVTLSCSPISGHRSVSWYQQTPGQGLQFLFEYFSETQRNKGNFPGRFSGRQFSNSRSEMNVSTLELGDSALYLCASSLVGGLYYEQYFGPGTRLTVT.

This clonotype was found a few times. The chain has TRBV6-2 or TRBV6-3 and TRBJ2-3; D might be TRBD2 (6 bases). This CDR3 comprises 14 residues. The germline V gene has CDR1 MNHEY and CDR2 SVGEGT. V was trimmed by 2 bases and J by 6 bases, leaving 12 bases between them. CDR3 loop: CASSYAPLADTQYF. For the CDR3, the DNA is TGTGCCAGCAGTTACGCGCCCCTAGCGGATACGCAGTATTTT.

J is TRBJ1-1 and V is TRBV4-1; D not certain. Per germline, CDR1 MGHRA and CDR2 YSYEKL. V was clipped by 0 bases and J by 3 bases, with 5 bases between them. This CDR3 has 13 residues. The CDR3 here is CASSQDMYTEAFF. The CDR3 nucleotides read TGCGCCAGCAGCCAAGATATGTACACTGAAGCTTTCTTT.

This clonotype was seen many times. V gene TRBV12-3 or TRBV12-4 combines with J gene TRBJ2-7; the D is unclear. The CDR3 is made up of 13 amino acids. Trimming stripped 6 bases from V and 2 bases from J, with 11 bases between. The CDR3 reads CASRLSVTYEQYF. Here the CDR3 DNA reads TGTGCCAGCAGGTTGAGTGTAACCTACGAGCAGTACTTC.

CDR3 in DNA: TGTGCCAGCAGCTTTTTACAGGAAGGCGAGCAGTACTTC. Residues: CASSFLQEGEQYF. This rearrangement joins TRBV27 to TRBJ2-7; D may be TRBD1 (5 bases). Germline V gene data show CDR1 as MNHEY and CDR2 as SMNVEV (reference sequence). The CDR3 is made up of 13 amino acids. Trimming took off 6 bases at V and 6 bases at J, with 15 bases between the two ends.

The chain joins TRBV6-1 to TRBJ2-4; 10 positions match TRBD2. The CDR3 contains 16 residues. From germline, CDR1 is MNHNS and CDR2 SASEGT. J gave up 7 bases and V 2 bases, and 8 bases lay outside the gene matches. The CDR3 spells CASSEQGSGGFNIQYF. CDR3 sequence (DNA): TGTGCCAGCAGTGAACAGGGTAGCGGGGGGTTCAACATTCAGTACTTC.

The chain couples TRBV2 to TRBJ2-1, with a possible D match to TRBD2 (6 bases). Germline V gene data show CDR1 as SNHLY and CDR2 as FYNNEI. The length of the CDR3 is 13 residues. Between the trimmed V and J ends, which lost 7 bases and 6 bases, there was a span of 13 bases. CDR3 region: CASTPNGGNEQFF. The CDR3 DNA sequence: TGTGCCAGCACACCGAACGGGGGCAATGAGCAGTTCTTC.

In this sample, this clonotype turned up many times. The J gene is TRBJ2-1, the V gene TRBV5-1; 10 bases are a match to TRBD2. Germline V gene lookup returns CDR1 SGHRS and CDR2 YFSETQ. With 5 bases clipped from V and 3 bases from J, the junction kept 5 bases outside the gene matches. The CDR3 extends over 15 amino acids. For the CDR3, the DNA is TGCGCCAGCAGTCCGGGGACTAGCGTCTACAATGAGCAGTTCTTC. Translated, it gives CASSPGTSVYNEQFF.

Only a few counts were recorded for this clonotype. V and J are TRBV4-1 and TRBJ1-1; 8 bases are a match to TRBD1. This CDR3 has 15 residues. The J segment lost 0 bases and the V segment lost 4 bases, leaving 4 bases of the junction unmatched. CDR1 and CDR2 (germline): MGHRA, YSYEKL. This CDR3 reads CASSLPTGVNTEAFF. CDR3 in DNA: TGCGCCAGCAGCCTCCCGACAGGGGTGAACACTGAAGCTTTCTTT.

This clonotype was seen more than once but under ten times. The chain is built from TRBV7-2 and TRBJ2-3; the D gene is possibly TRBD2 (7 bases). This CDR3 comprises 15 residues. Germline V lookup: CDR1 SGHTA, CDR2 FQGNSA. The V gene lost 1 base and the J gene lost 12 bases, with 20 bases spanning the gap. The CDR3: CASSLERVAGALQYF. The CDR3, as DNA: TGTGCCAGCAGCTTAGAGAGGGTGGCGGGGGCCCTCCAGTATTTT.

The chain links TRBV5-6 to TRBJ2-7, with 11 bases identical to TRBD1. Germline CDR1 is SGHDT and CDR2 is YYEEEE. The CDR3 sequence is 15 residues long. With V trimmed by 2 bases and J by 3 bases, 4 bases remained unmatched. CDR3 loop: CASSFQGTGGYEQYF. CDR3 DNA sequence: TGTGCCAGCAGCTTCCAAGGGACAGGGGGCTACGAGCAGTACTTC.

This clonotype was seen many times. The rearrangement joins TRBV5-1 to TRBJ1-5, with 7 positions matching TRBD1. J lost 1 base, V lost 4 bases, and 5 bases had no gene match. In germline, CDR1 is SGHRS, CDR2 YFSETQ. This CDR3 has 15 amino acids. The CDR3 loop reads CASSVTGQSNQPQHF. The CDR3 coding sequence is TGCGCCAGCAGCGTGACAGGGCAGAGCAATCAGCCCCAGCATTTT.

This clonotype was seen a few times. CDR3 DNA sequence: TGTGCCATCAGTGAGCACGGCAGAATCTACGAGCAGTACTTC. It codes for CAISEHGRIYEQYF. The chain employs TRBV10-3 and TRBJ2-7, with D uncertain. The CDR3 loop spans 14 amino acids. CDR1 ENHRY and CDR2 SYGVKD come from the germline V gene. With 2 bases removed from V and 3 bases from J, the gap between germline ends came to 11 bases.

The chain employs TRBV4-1 and TRBJ2-3; 7 positions match TRBD1. Germline CDR1 MGHRA, CDR2 YSYEKL. V was pared by 0 bases and J by 2 bases, with 17 bases of the junction left unmatched. This CDR3 region has 20 residues. Here the CDR3 reads CASSQESGRGQLRYTDTQYF. CDR3 bases: TGCGCCAGCAGCCAAGAGTCAGGAAGGGGGCAGTTAAGGTACACAGATACGCAGTATTTT.

This clonotype was found a few times. The chain couples TRBV29-1 to TRBJ2-5; 9 bases are a match to TRBD1. J was trimmed by 4 bases and V by 3 bases; bases with no gene match: 9. CDR1 and CDR2 from the germline V gene are SQVTM and ANQGSEA. This CDR3 contains 15 residues. In nucleotides, the CDR3 is TGCAGCGTTGAGGGAACAGGGGGCGATTTAGAGACCCAGTACTTC. It codes for CSVEGTGGDLETQYF.

The chain has TRBV5-1 and TRBJ2-2; D call uncertain. Germline loops: CDR1 SGHRS, CDR2 YFSETQ. V gave up 0 bases and J gave up 1 base, with 7 bases separating them. The CDR3 extends over 15 amino acids. CDR3 sequence (DNA): TGCGCCAGCAGCTTGGATTTCATGAACACCGGGGAGCTGTTTTTT. It yields the protein CASSLDFMNTGELFF.

The rearrangement uses TRBV29-1 and TRBJ1-1; no clear D. V lost 6 bases to trimming and J lost 0 bases, with 11 bases between them. This CDR3 has 13 amino acids. Germline assignment: CDR1 SQVTM and CDR2 ANQGSEA. This chain's CDR3 is CSVKWTMNTEAFF. Written as DNA, the CDR3 is TGCAGCGTAAAGTGGACTATGAACACTGAAGCTTTCTTT.

J is TRBJ2-1 and V is TRBV4-3; TRBD2 aligns across 11 bases. The germline V gene has CDR1 LGHNA and CDR2 YSLEER. V shed 0 bases, J shed 10 bases, and the junction held 5 bases outside the gene matches. This CDR3 comprises 15 residues. CDR3 coding DNA: TGCGCCAGCAGCCAAGATGTACTAGCGGGAGCCGAGCAGTTCTTC. Translated: CASSQDVLAGAEQFF.

V and J are TRBV5-1 and TRBJ2-5, with 7 bases identical to TRBD1. This CDR3 comprises 13 residues. Per germline, CDR1 SGHRS and CDR2 YFSETQ. The V and J ends lost 4 bases and 3 bases, in that order; junction bases with no gene match: 3. CDR3 sequence reads: CASSKTGKETQYF. The CDR3 coding sequence is TGCGCCAGCAGCAAGACAGGGAAAGAGACCCAGTACTTC.

J is TRBJ2-1 and V is TRBV14; 7 bases match TRBD2. After removal of 5 bases from V and 9 bases from J, the junction contained 16 bases not matched to a gene. Germline values: CDR1 SGHDN, CDR2 FVKESK. This CDR3 spans 16 amino acids. The CDR3 sequence is CASSGRLGGGLGEQFF. Written as DNA, the CDR3 is TGTGCCAGCAGCGGACGACTTGGGGGAGGGCTTGGTGAGCAGTTCTTC.